This TCR beta chain was sequenced in a study of blood T cell repertoires in COVID-19. Across the study: The analysed material was cDNA or gDNA that came from T cells, B-cell-depleted T cells, or PBMCs.

The J segment lost 11 bases and the V segment lost 5 bases, leaving 12 bases of the junction unmatched. The CDR3 runs to 14 residues. Germline values: CDR1 SQVTM, CDR2 ANQGSEA. Clones were read by immunoSEQ multiplex PCR, and TCRdb kept only the in-frame ones, dropping some. The sample consists of just over 150,000 clones, approximately 82% of them appearing once. The sample consisted of peripheral blood. The genes are TRBV29-1 and TRBJ1-4; TRBD1 agrees at 9 bases. The sequence was collected from a woman aged 80 or over with acute or convalescent COVID-19. The CDR3 nucleotides are TGCAGCGTTCCCATGGGACAGGGAACTGCCAAACTGTTTTTT. Its protein product is CSVPMGQGTAKLFF.